One T cell receptor (beta chain) is described in this entry. This clonotype was picked up a small number of times. The antigen this receptor binds is unknown. Per-nucleotide qualities are absent, and no much larger clonotype sits a single base away. The library was built by means of RT-PCR. Sequenced on a NextSeq 550. TCRdb handled the public reads itself, with Q25 trimming in fastp and clone calling in MiXCR, and kept productive beta chains. Entries are consolidated by CDR3 protein sequence, retaining the most common genes and DNA. A total of some 230,000 distinct CDR3 sequences appear in this sample, around an eighth of them only once. The ten largest account for approximately 10% of the sample. These data come from a study of patients and donors after allogeneic stem cell transplantation (dated by TCRdb to the early 2020s). The CDR3 measures 19 amino acids from cysteine to phenylalanine. Kept here is only the CDR3 DNA, which spans 57 bases and is read in frame from base 1. V lost 1 base and J lost 4 bases; the stretch between them is 25 bases long. For CDR1 and CDR2, the germline V gene lists LGHNA and YNFKEQ.

The origin of this receptor is a human donor who was either an allogeneic HSCT recipient or a stem cell or donor lymphocyte infusion donor (not recorded which). It is not recorded whose cells these are; they may come from a transplant donor. The sample taken for sequencing was blood, either unsorted or a sorted T cell fraction (not recorded which). The rearranged segments are TRBV4-2 and TRBJ2-5; the D element might be TRBD1 or TRBD2, as each aligns at 7 bases. The CDR3 corresponds to CASSQGVGSRGGPGETQYF. The bases are TGTGCCAGCAGCCAAGGAGTAGGAAGCAGGGGGGGGCCGGGAGAGACCCAGTACTTC.